This is a list of T cell receptor beta chains from one sample in a study of CD8+CD57+ T cells in acquired aplastic anemia. TCRdb fed the reads into MiXCR, producing one record per CDR3 protein. In the table there are 160,000 or so distinct CDR3 sequences, around half of which are singletons. The sample was sorted CD4+, CD8+, or CD8+CD57+ T cells (not recorded which) from PBMCs. These receptors came from a human donor with aplastic anemia. CDR3s include the opening cysteine and the closing phenylalanine or tryptophan. A D gene is named only where the DNA matches it firmly. Clone size appears in some rows only: once, few, many, or a class for an expanded clone.

size: many
V: TRBV7-2
D: NA
J: TRBJ1-1
DNA: TGTGCCAGCAGCTTAGTGAACACTGAAGCTTTCTTT
CDR3: CASSLVNTEAFF

size: NA
V: TRBV6-5
D: NA
J: TRBJ2-1
DNA: TGTGCCAGCAGTTACTCTGGGGTGCTTACCGGCTCCTACAATGAGCAGTTCTTC
CDR3: CASSYSGVLTGSYNEQFF

size: many
V: TRBV20-1
D: NA
J: TRBJ1-1
DNA: TGCAGTGCTAGTAGAGCGGACAGTTTGGGAGCTTTCTTT
CDR3: CSASRADSLGAFF

size: many
V: TRBV19
D: NA
J: TRBJ1-4
DNA: TGTGCCAGCGCCCGCGTCGCAGGGGCTTCAACTAATGAAAAACTGTTTTTT
CDR3: CASARVAGASTNEKLFF

size: few
V: TRBV25-1
D: TRBD1
J: TRBJ2-7
DNA: TGTGCCAGCAGTGAGGACAGGGGAGCCTACGAGCAGTACTTC
CDR3: CASSEDRGAYEQYF

size: NA
V: TRBV6-2/TRBV6-3
D: NA
J: TRBJ2-5
DNA: TGTGCCAGCAGGCAAGATCCGTACCAAGAGACCCAGTACTTC
CDR3: CASRQDPYQETQYF

size: once
V: TRBV7-9
D: NA
J: TRBJ1-1
DNA: TGTGCCAGCGGCTTATGGCAGGGGCGCGACACTGAAGCTTTCTTT
CDR3: CASGLWQGRDTEAFF

size: NA
V: TRBV29-1
D: NA
J: TRBJ1-6
DNA: TGCGGCGTTGGAGGGACCCAGGACCTCTCACCCCTCCACTTT
CDR3: CGVGGTQDLSPLHF

size: few
V: TRBV18
D: NA
J: TRBJ1-4
DNA: TGTGCCAGCTCACCGTCGCAACAAAACACCGAAAAACTGTTTTTT
CDR3: CASSPSQQNTEKLFF

size: many
V: TRBV5-4
D: TRBD1
J: TRBJ1-5
DNA: TGTGCCAGCAGCGTGGACAGGGCTCATCAGCCCCAGCATTTT
CDR3: CASSVDRAHQPQHF

size: few
V: TRBV25-1
D: NA
J: TRBJ1-2
DNA: TGTGCCAGCAGTGAAGGAAACTATGGCTACACCTTC
CDR3: CASSEGNYGYTF

size: NA
V: TRBV19
D: NA
J: TRBJ1-5
DNA: TGTGCCAGTAGTCCTCTTAGCAATCAGCCCCAGCATTTT
CDR3: CASSPLSNQPQHF

size: many
V: TRBV5-1
D: TRBD2
J: TRBJ2-3
DNA: TGCGCCAGCAGCTTGAGGGAGCGGGGGAGCACAGATACGCAGTATTTT
CDR3: CASSLRERGSTDTQYF

size: many
V: TRBV7-9
D: NA
J: TRBJ2-6
DNA: TGTGCCAGCAGCTTCTGGGGACTCCGCCAGATGCTGGGGGCCAACGTCCTGACTTTC
CDR3: CASSFWGLRQMLGANVLTF

size: NA
V: TRBV2
D: NA
J: TRBJ2-7
DNA: TGTGCCAGCAGTGCGGGACAATCAGATGACGAGCAGTACTTC
CDR3: CASSAGQSDDEQYF

size: few
V: TRBV25-1
D: TRBD2
J: TRBJ2-1
DNA: TGTGCCAGCAGCTTTCGGACTAGCGGGAGGCCCCGAGGTTACAATGAGCAGTTCTTC
CDR3: CASSFRTSGRPRGYNEQFF

size: NA
V: TRBV15
D: NA
J: TRBJ2-1
DNA: TGTGCCACCAGCAGCTACTCCCTCGGGATAGCGGTCCCCTACAATGAGCAGTTCTTC
CDR3: CATSSYSLGIAVPYNEQFF

size: NA
V: TRBV5-5
D: NA
J: TRBJ1-2
DNA: TGTGCCAGCAGTGAAGCGGGATTGGGCTATGGCTACACCTTC
CDR3: CASSEAGLGYGYTF

size: NA
V: TRBV2
D: NA
J: TRBJ2-1
DNA: TGTGCCAGCTCCCAATACAATGGGCAGTTCTTC
CDR3: CASSQYNGQFF

size: NA
V: TRBV24-1
D: NA
J: TRBJ2-6
DNA: TGTGCCACCAGCTCAGGGGCCAACGTCCTGACTTTC
CDR3: CATSSGANVLTF

size: many
V: TRBV20-1
D: TRBD1
J: TRBJ1-5
DNA: TGCAGTGCTCCCGGACAGGGGCGGCAGCCCCAGCATTTT
CDR3: CSAPGQGRQPQHF

size: NA
V: TRBV24-1
D: NA
J: TRBJ2-7
DNA: TGTGCCACCAGTGAACAGAGTCATTACGAGCAGTACTTC
CDR3: CATSEQSHYEQYF

size: NA
V: TRBV29-1
D: NA
J: TRBJ2-2
DNA: TGCAGCGCCGGGAACACCGGGGAGCTGTTTTTT
CDR3: CSAGNTGELFF

size: few
V: TRBV12-3/TRBV12-4
D: NA
J: TRBJ1-2
DNA: TGTGCCAGCAGTGTAGGGCTACACCACCCTTTCTATGGCTACACCTTC
CDR3: CASSVGLHHPFYGYTF

size: NA
V: TRBV29-1
D: NA
J: TRBJ1-2
DNA: TGCAGCGTTGACCAAGAAGACTCATTCTATGGCTACACCTTC
CDR3: CSVDQEDSFYGYTF

size: NA
V: TRBV2
D: TRBD2
J: TRBJ2-5
DNA: TGTGCCAGCAGTGAGACAGCGGGGGGGCAAGAGACCCAGTACTTC
CDR3: CASSETAGGQETQYF

size: NA
V: TRBV15
D: TRBD1
J: TRBJ2-7
DNA: TGTGCCACCAGCAACGGACAGGGGAGATACGAGCAGTACTTC
CDR3: CATSNGQGRYEQYF

size: NA
V: TRBV25-1
D: NA
J: TRBJ2-3
DNA: TGTGCCAGCAACGGGGTTGGCGCAGATACGCAGTATTTT
CDR3: CASNGVGADTQYF

size: NA
V: TRBV24-1
D: TRBD1
J: TRBJ1-2
DNA: TGTGCCACCAGTGACTCGGGACAGGGGAACTATGGCTACACCTTC
CDR3: CATSDSGQGNYGYTF

size: NA
V: TRBV7-2
D: NA
J: TRBJ1-1
DNA: TGTGCCAGCATTTATGTTCCCCGTTCGAACACTGAAGCTTTCTTT
CDR3: CASIYVPRSNTEAFF

size: once
V: TRBV9
D: NA
J: TRBJ2-3
DNA: TGTGCCAGCAGCGTTAGCACAGATACGCAGTATTTT
CDR3: CASSVSTDTQYF

size: NA
V: TRBV3-1
D: TRBD2
J: TRBJ2-3
DNA: TGTGCCAGCAGCCAATTCGGCGGGGGAGACACAGATACGCAGTATTTT
CDR3: CASSQFGGGDTDTQYF

size: NA
V: TRBV12-3/TRBV12-4
D: TRBD1
J: TRBJ2-2
DNA: TGTGCCAGCAGCGCCGGGACAGTCACCGGGGAGCTGTTTTTT
CDR3: CASSAGTVTGELFF

size: NA
V: TRBV20-1
D: TRBD2
J: TRBJ2-5
DNA: TGCAGTGCTGGGATCGGGACTAGCCGGAAAGAGACCCAGTACTTC
CDR3: CSAGIGTSRKETQYF

size: NA
V: TRBV11-1
D: NA
J: TRBJ2-4
DNA: TGTGCCAGCAGCTTGGGACGGGGTAGTAGAAACATTCAGTACTTC
CDR3: CASSLGRGSRNIQYF

size: NA
V: TRBV19
D: NA
J: TRBJ1-1
DNA: TGTGCCAGTAGTACGGGGATGAACACTGAAGCTTTCTTT
CDR3: CASSTGMNTEAFF

size: many
V: TRBV12-3/TRBV12-4
D: NA
J: TRBJ2-1
DNA: TGTGCCAGCAGCCCCGTTTTGGGGGCCTACAATGAGCAGTTCTTC
CDR3: CASSPVLGAYNEQFF

size: few
V: TRBV27
D: TRBD1
J: TRBJ1-4
DNA: TGTGCCAGCAGTTTTAGGGCAGGGGGTCCAGAACTGTTTTTT
CDR3: CASSFRAGGPELFF

size: many
V: TRBV14
D: TRBD1
J: TRBJ2-3
DNA: TGTGCCAGCAGCCATCGGACAGGTATTGGCACAGATACGCAGTATTTT
CDR3: CASSHRTGIGTDTQYF

size: NA
V: TRBV11-3
D: TRBD1
J: TRBJ1-6
DNA: TGTGCCAGCAGCGGGAGGACAGGGTTCAGTTCACCCCTCCACTTT
CDR3: CASSGRTGFSSPLHF